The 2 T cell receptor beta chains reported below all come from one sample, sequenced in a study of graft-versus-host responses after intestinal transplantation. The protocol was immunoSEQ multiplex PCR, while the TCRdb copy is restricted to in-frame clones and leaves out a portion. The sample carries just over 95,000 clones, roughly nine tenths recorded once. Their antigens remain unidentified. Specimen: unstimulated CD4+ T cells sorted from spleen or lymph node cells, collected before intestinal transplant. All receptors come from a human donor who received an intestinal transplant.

The CDR3 protein is CATSRDRPDRSYGYTF. The CDR3, as DNA: TGTGCCACCAGCAGAGACCGCCCGGACAGGAGCTATGGCTACACCTTC. This sequence joins TRBV15 and TRBJ1-2; 7 nucleotides match TRBD1. Germline V gives CDR1 LNHNV, CDR2 YYDKDF (reference sequence). The junction had 8 bases not matched to a gene; V was cut back by 0 bases and J by 4 bases. The CDR3 sequence is 16 residues long.

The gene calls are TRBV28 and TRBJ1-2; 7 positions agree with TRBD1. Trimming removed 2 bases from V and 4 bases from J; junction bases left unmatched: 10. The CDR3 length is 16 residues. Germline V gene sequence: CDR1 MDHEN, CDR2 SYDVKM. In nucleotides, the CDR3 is TGTGCCAGCAGTTTAGCCCCCGACAGGGATCGCTATGGCTACACCTTC. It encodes CASSLAPDRDRYGYTF.